This T cell receptor beta chain was identified during a study of control samples from healthy donors and cancer patients. Germline V CDR1 and CDR2: MNHNY, SVGAGI (reference sequence). The CDR3 consists of 15 residues. The ends lost 6 bases at V and 5 bases at J; junction bases unmatched: 5. Using immunoSEQ multiplex PCR, the repertoire was profiled, and TCRdb retains in-frame clones only, with some absent. The table records about 150,000 clones, about 94% of them present only once. The V gene is TRBV6-6, the J gene TRBJ2-5, with TRBD2 matching over 14 bases. This TCR was recovered from a man aged 50-60 years in good health. Sequenced sample: blood. The CDR3 DNA follows: TGTGCCAGCAGAGGGACTAGCGGGAGATCCGAGACCCAGTACTTC. This gives the protein CASRGTSGRSETQYF.